The present T cell receptor beta chain was sequenced within a study of cytomegalovirus exposure and HLA in healthy donors. Study-wide findings and caveats: Earlier analysis found most TCR beta V segments productive about 87% or about 30% of the time. When analyzed later, a missense DCLRE1C variant was found to be linked to TCR beta V- and J-gene trimming.

V shed 5 bases, J shed 3 bases, and the junction held 13 bases outside the gene matches. This CDR3 region has 17 residues. Germline V gene lookup returns CDR1 SGHKS and CDR2 YYEKEE (reference sequence). PCR used 60 Vbeta primers and 13 Jbeta primers. Here immunoSEQ multiplex PCR was the method, and the copy in TCRdb shows in-frame clones only, minus some. The sample lists some 120,000 clones; 75% to 85% were seen once. Regarding this clone: Its antigen is not known.

The origin of this receptor is a woman aged 45-65 years in good health and CMV-seropositive. Sequenced input: PBMCs. The chain employs TRBV5-5 and TRBJ1-1; 10 nucleotides line up with TRBD1. The CDR3 spells CASRLSATGGKDTEAFF. Written as DNA, the CDR3 is TGTGCCAGCAGACTAAGTGCGACAGGGGGCAAGGACACTGAAGCTTTCTTT.